This T cell receptor (beta chain) was captured in a study of blood T cells in healthy people across ages. The CDR3 contains 13 residues. CDR1 and CDR2 (germline): SGHAT, FQNNGV. Trimming took 7 bases from V and 4 from J; bases not matched to a gene: 5. It was with a sample-barcoded 5' primer and a J-beta primer mix that a second PCR of about 6 to 12 cycles was run. All cDNA molecules were each tagged by a template-switch adaptor with 12 random nucleotides. Every sample gave at least 2.5 million paired-end reads containing CDR3. Via MiXCR, TCRdb re-called the 5' RACE reads, giving one row per CDR3 protein. The sample yields approximately 690,000 distinct CDR3 sequences, around 41% seen once.

The sequenced sample consisted of blood. This clonotype was obtained from a man aged 80 or over in good health. The rearrangement joins TRBV11-2 to TRBJ2-3, with TRBD2 matching 7 bases. Here the CDR3 reads CASKAGESDTQYF. CDR3 DNA sequence: TGTGCCAGCAAGGCGGGGGAGTCAGATACGCAGTATTTT.